This T cell receptor (beta chain) was obtained from a study of T cell responses to AZD1222 COVID-19 vaccine. The assay was immunoSEQ multiplex PCR, and TCRdb's table has in-frame clones only and misses some. The sample has 150,000 to 200,000 clones, approximately 94% seen once. This clone turned up a few times. Trimming took 7 bases from V and 2 from J; bases not matched to a gene: 10. CDR3 length equals 15 residues. CDR1 MNHEY and CDR2 SMNVEV come from the germline V gene (reference sequence). The source of this sequence is an adult who received the AZD1222 COVID-19 vaccine. The material was peripheral blood, obtained 28 days after the second AZD1222 dose. V usage is TRBV27 and J usage is TRBJ2-7, with TRBD1 identical over 8 bases. CDR3 coding DNA: TGTGCCAGCACCCTTGGACAGGGCCCTACCTACGAGCAGTACTTC. Translating gives CASTLGQGPTYEQYF.